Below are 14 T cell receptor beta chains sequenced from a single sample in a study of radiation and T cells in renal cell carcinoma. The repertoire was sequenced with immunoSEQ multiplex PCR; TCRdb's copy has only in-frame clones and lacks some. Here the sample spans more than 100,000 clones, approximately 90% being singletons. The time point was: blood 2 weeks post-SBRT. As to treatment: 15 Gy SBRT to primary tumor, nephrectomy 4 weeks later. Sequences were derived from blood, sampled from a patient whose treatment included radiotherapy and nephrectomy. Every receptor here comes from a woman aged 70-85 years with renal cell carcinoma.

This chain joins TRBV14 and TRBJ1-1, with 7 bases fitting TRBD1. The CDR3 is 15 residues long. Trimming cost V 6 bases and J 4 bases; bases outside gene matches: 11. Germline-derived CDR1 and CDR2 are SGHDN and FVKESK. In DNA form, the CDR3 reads TGTGCCAGCAGACAAACAGGGGCTATTCGCACTGAAGCTTTCTTT. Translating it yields CASRQTGAIRTEAFF.

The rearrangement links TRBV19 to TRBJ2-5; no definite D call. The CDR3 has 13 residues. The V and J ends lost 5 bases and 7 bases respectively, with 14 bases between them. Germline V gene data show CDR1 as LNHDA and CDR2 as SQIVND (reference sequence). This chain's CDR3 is CASSERRVATQYF. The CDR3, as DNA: TGTGCCAGTAGTGAGCGTAGGGTCGCGACCCAGTACTTC.

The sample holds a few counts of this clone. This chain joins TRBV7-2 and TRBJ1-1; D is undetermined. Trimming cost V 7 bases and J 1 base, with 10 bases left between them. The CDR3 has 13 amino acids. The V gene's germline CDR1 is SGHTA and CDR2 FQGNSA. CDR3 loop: CASTREWNTEAFF. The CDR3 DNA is TGTGCCAGCACACGGGAATGGAACACTGAAGCTTTCTTT.

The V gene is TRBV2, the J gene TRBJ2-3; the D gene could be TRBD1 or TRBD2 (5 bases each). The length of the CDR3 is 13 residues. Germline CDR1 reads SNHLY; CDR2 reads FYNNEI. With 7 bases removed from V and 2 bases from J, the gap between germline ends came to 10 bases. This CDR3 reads CASNRGVTDTQYF. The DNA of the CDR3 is TGTGCCAGCAATAGGGGAGTCACAGATACGCAGTATTTT. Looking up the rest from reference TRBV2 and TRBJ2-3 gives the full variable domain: EPEVTQTPSHQVTQMGQEVILRCVPISNHLYFYWYRQILGQKVEFLVSFYNNEISEKSEIFDDQFSVERPDGSNFTLKIRSTKLEDSAMYFCASNRGVTDTQYFGPGTRLTVL.

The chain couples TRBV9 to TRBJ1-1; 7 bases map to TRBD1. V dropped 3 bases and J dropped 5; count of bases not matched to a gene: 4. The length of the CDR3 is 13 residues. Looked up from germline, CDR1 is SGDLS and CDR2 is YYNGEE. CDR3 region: CASSAQGWTEAFF. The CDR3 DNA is TGTGCCAGCAGCGCACAGGGGTGGACTGAAGCTTTCTTT.

The CDR3 DNA reads as TGTGCCAGCAGCTTAGGGGGCAGGGCAGGCTATGGCTACACCTTC. Translated, it gives CASSLGGRAGYGYTF. This chain links TRBV7-2 with TRBJ1-2; tentative D call: TRBD1 (5 bases). CDR1 and CDR2 from the germline V gene are SGHTA and FQGNSA. V was clipped by 1 base and J by 4 bases, with 13 bases between them. The CDR3 spans 15 residues.

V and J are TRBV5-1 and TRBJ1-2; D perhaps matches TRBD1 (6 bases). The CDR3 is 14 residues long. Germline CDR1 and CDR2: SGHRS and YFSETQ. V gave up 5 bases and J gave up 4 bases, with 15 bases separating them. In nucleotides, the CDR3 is TGCGCCAGCAGTCAGGGGAATGGTGGCTATGGCTACACCTTC. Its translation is CASSQGNGGYGYTF.

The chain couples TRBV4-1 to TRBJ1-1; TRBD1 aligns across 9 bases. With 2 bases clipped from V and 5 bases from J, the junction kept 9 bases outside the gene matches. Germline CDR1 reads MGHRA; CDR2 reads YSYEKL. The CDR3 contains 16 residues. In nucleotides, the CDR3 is TGCGCCAGCAGCCAATTCTCCGGGACAGGGAATACTGAAGCTTTCTTT. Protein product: CASSQFSGTGNTEAFF.

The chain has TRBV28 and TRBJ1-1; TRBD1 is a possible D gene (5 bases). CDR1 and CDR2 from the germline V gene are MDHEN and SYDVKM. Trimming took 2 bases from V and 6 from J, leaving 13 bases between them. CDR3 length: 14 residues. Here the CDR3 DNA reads TGTGCCAGCAGTTTACTGGGGGGGTTTGCTGAAGCTTTCTTT. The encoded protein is CASSLLGGFAEAFF.

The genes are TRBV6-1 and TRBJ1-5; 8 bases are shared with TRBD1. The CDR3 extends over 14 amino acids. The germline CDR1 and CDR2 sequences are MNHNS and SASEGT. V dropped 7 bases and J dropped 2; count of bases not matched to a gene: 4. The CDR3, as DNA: TGTGCCAGCACGACGACAGGGGGCAATCAGCCCCAGCATTTT. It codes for CASTTTGGNQPQHF.

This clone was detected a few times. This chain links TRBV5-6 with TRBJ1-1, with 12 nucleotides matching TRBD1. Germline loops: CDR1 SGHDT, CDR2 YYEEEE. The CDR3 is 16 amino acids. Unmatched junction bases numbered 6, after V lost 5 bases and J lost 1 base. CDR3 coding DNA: TGTGCCAGCAGTCCGGGACAGGGGGCAAAGAACACTGAAGCTTTCTTT. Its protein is CASSPGQGAKNTEAFF.

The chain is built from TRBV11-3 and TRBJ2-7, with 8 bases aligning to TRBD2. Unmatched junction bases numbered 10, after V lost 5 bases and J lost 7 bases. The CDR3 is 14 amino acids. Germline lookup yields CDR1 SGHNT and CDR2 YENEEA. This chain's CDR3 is CASSPRGAAGEQYF. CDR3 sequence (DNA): TGTGCCAGCAGCCCGCGGGGGGCGGCGGGTGAGCAGTACTTC.

CDR3 in DNA: TGTGCCAGCAGAACGGGACAGGGGGTTCCCGAGCAGTACTTC. This codes for CASRTGQGVPEQYF. The chain links TRBV2 to TRBJ2-7; 11 bases align to TRBD1. CDR3 length: 14 residues. CDR1 and CDR2 (germline): SNHLY, FYNNEI. The V and J ends lost 6 bases and 6 bases, in that order; junction bases with no gene match: 7.

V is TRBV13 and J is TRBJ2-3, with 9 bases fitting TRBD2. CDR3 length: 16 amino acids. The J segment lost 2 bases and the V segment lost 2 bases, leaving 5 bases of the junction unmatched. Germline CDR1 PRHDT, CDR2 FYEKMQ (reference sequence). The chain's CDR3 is CASSLRAGGFTDTQYF. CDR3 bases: TGTGCCAGCAGCTTAAGGGCGGGGGGGTTCACAGATACGCAGTATTTT.